This entry features one T cell receptor beta chain sequence. Its antigen is not identified. V was trimmed by 1 base and J by 3 bases, leaving 19 bases between them. The CDR3 loop spans 17 amino acids. CDR1 and CDR2 from the germline V gene are LNHDA and SQIVND (reference sequence). Using immunoSEQ multiplex PCR, the repertoire was profiled, and TCRdb retains in-frame clones only, with some absent. The sample carries roughly 18,000 clones, around 80% recorded once. The investigators sampled blood at baseline, at cycle 4 day 1, and at cycle 7 day 1. These data are taken from a study of OX40 agonist ivuxolimab in advanced cancers. About the research overall: The dose of intravenous ivuxolimab that patients received every 2 weeks ranged from 0.01 to 10 mg/kg. Patients in dose escalation had liver, melanoma, kidney or head and neck cancers.

Study-wide points: Averaging showed that CD8+ T cells had more expanded clones than CD4+ did.

V and J are TRBV19 and TRBJ2-7, with a tentative D call TRBD1 (6 bases). The origin of this receptor is an adult with an advanced solid tumor such as melanoma, head and neck, liver or kidney cancer. The sequencing used CD4+ or CD8+ T cells sorted from blood, collected in a trial of the OX40 agonist ivuxolimab. The CDR3 bases are TGTGCCAGTAGTATAGGTGGGTCAGGGGCGCGTAACTACGAGCAGTACTTC. Its protein product is CASSIGGSGARNYEQYF.